This record concerns one T cell receptor beta chain sequence. Patients in Seattle were enrolled during active infection, then followed longitudinally. Trimming stripped 3 bases from V and 0 bases from J, with 20 bases between. The germline V gene encodes CDR1 LGHDT and CDR2 YNNKEL (reference sequence). CDR3 length: 19 amino acids. The data originate from a study of blood T cell repertoires in COVID-19. Study overall: The United States, Italy and Spain supplied acute and convalescent COVID-19 samples.

Repertoires were generated with immunoSEQ multiplex PCR, while TCRdb's copy carries only in-frame clones and drops some. Of hundreds of thousands of clones listed, approximately 88% are singletons. The sequence was collected from a young woman with COVID-19, enrolled during active disease. The sequenced material came from peripheral blood. This rearrangement joins TRBV3-1 (or the pseudogene TRBV3-2) to TRBJ1-4, with TRBD1 as a possible D gene (6 bases). DNA of the CDR3: TGTGCCAGCAGCCAGAACCCGTGGGCGAGGGACACAACTAATGAAAAACTGTTTTTT. Amino acid sequence: CASSQNPWARDTTNEKLFF.